This T cell receptor (beta chain) was identified in a study of blood T cell repertoires in COVID-19. Per germline, CDR1 ENHRY and CDR2 SYGVKD. The CDR3 is 12 amino acids. V lost 7 bases to trimming and J lost 7 bases, with 13 bases between them. Two negative PCRs, clearance, or symptom resolution were required of recovered Cohort 3 donors. Generated by immunoSEQ multiplex PCR, the TCRdb table keeps only in-frame clones and is missing some. The table includes some 160,000 clones, approximately 80% detected once. The sample was PBMCs or T cells enriched from blood (not recorded which). The chain is built from TRBV10-3 and TRBJ1-2; a weak D match, TRBD1 (6 bases). This clonotype was obtained from a woman in her 40s who had recovered from COVID-19. The CDR3 DNA follows: TGTGCCATCACCCCTGAAGGGGGTGGCTACACCTTC. Amino acids: CAITPEGGGYTF.